The next 27 T cell receptor beta chains were all read from a single sample in a study of blood T cell repertoires in COVID-19. Generated by immunoSEQ multiplex PCR, the TCRdb table keeps only in-frame clones and is missing some. Here the sample spans about 120,000 clones, roughly 76% being singletons. Sequences were obtained from peripheral blood. All receptors derive from a human donor in a cohort sampled during active COVID-19.

The chain carries TRBV2 and TRBJ1-6; no clear D. From germline, CDR1 is SNHLY and CDR2 FYNNEI. The V end was cut by 8 bases, the J end by 7 bases, with 24 bases between. This CDR3 comprises 17 residues. In DNA, the CDR3 is TGTGCCAGCGGTCGCGGTACGGAGAACCCCTCCAATTCACCCCTCCACTTT. Its translation: CASGRGTENPSNSPLHF.

The V and J genes are TRBV20-1 and TRBJ2-3; D ambiguous. Trimming cost V 4 bases and J 6 bases, with 8 bases left between them. This CDR3 spans 11 amino acids. Germline-derived CDR1 and CDR2 are DFQATT and SNEGSKA (reference sequence). The CDR3 DNA sequence: TGCAGTGCTAAAAGGCGGGATACGCAGTATTTT. Residues: CSAKRRDTQYF.

The chain couples TRBV6-2 or TRBV6-3 to TRBJ2-7, with no clear D. Germline CDR1 is MNHEY and CDR2 is SVGEGT. The V gene lost 1 base and the J gene lost 0 bases, with 13 bases spanning the gap. The CDR3 runs to 16 residues. The DNA of the CDR3 is TGTGCCAGCAGTTACTTAGGAGCCGCCCGCTCCTACGAGCAGTACTTC. Amino acid sequence: CASSYLGAARSYEQYF.

This chain links TRBV7-2 with TRBJ2-5; maybe TRBD2 (6 bases). The CDR3 is 16 residues long. V was clipped by 3 bases and J by 1 base, with 15 bases between them. CDR1 and CDR2 from the germline V gene are SGHTA and FQGNSA. The CDR3 is CASSLGRESPQETQYF. In DNA form, the CDR3 reads TGTGCCAGCAGCTTGGGACGGGAGTCCCCCCAAGAGACCCAGTACTTC.

The chain couples TRBV28 to TRBJ2-7, with 15 bases fitting TRBD2. Trimming took 8 bases from V and 4 from J; bases not matched to a gene: 3. Per the germline V gene, CDR1 is MDHEN and CDR2 is SYDVKM. CDR3 length: 14 amino acids. CDR3: CASQGLAGGYEQYF. In nucleotides, the CDR3 is TGTGCCAGCCAGGGACTAGCGGGAGGATACGAGCAGTACTTC. The full variable domain, its missing parts supplied by reference TRBV28 and TRBJ2-7, is DVKVTQSSRYLVKRTGEKVFLECVQDMDHENMFWYRQDPGLGLRLIYFSYDVKMKEKGDIPEGYSVSREKKERFSLILESASTNQTSMYLCASQGLAGGYEQYFGPGTRLTVT.

CDR3 DNA: TGTGCCAGCAGCCAGGGGGAGTGGGCCAACGTCCTGACTTTC. Translation: CASSQGEWANVLTF. This chain links TRBV6-6 with TRBJ2-6, with 7 positions matching TRBD1. The CDR3 contains 14 residues. V shed 6 bases and J 5 bases; nucleotides not matched to a gene: 4. Germline V CDR1 and CDR2: MNHNY, SVGAGI (reference sequence).

This clone was recorded once. The J gene is TRBJ1-5, the V gene TRBV2; tentative D call: TRBD1 (5 bases). Germline CDR1 is SNHLY and CDR2 is FYNNEI. V lost 4 bases, J lost 0 bases, and 13 bases lay in between. The CDR3 consists of 16 residues. CDR3 amino acids: CASSARQIYSNQPQHF. CDR3 in DNA: TGTGCCAGCAGTGCCCGACAGATTTATAGCAATCAGCCCCAGCATTTT.

This chain uses TRBV19 with TRBJ1-5, with D possibly being TRBD1 (6 bases). V was shortened by 5 bases and J by 0 bases, with 14 bases between the two germline ends. The CDR3 consists of 16 residues. CDR1 is LNHDA, CDR2 SQIVND, per germline (reference sequence). Written as DNA, the CDR3 is TGTGCCAGTAGTCTACCAGGACAGTATAGCAATCAGCCCCAGCATTTT. Amino acid sequence: CASSLPGQYSNQPQHF.

V is TRBV6-2 or TRBV6-3 and J is TRBJ2-7, with 11 bases identical to TRBD1. The V gene's germline CDR1 is MNHEY and CDR2 SVGEGT. V shed 6 bases, J shed 4 bases, and the junction held 8 bases outside the gene matches. CDR3 length: 15 residues. The CDR3 protein is CASSRLGQGAYEQYF. CDR3 bases: TGTGCCAGCAGCCGTCTCGGACAGGGGGCTTACGAGCAGTACTTC.

The chain carries TRBV6-6 and TRBJ1-5; TRBD1 matches 8 bases. The germline V gene encodes CDR1 MNHNY and CDR2 SVGAGI (reference sequence). V shed 6 bases, J shed 3 bases, and the junction held 7 bases outside the gene matches. This CDR3 contains 15 residues. CDR3 nucleotides: TGTGCCAGCAGGTCTCCGGGACAGGACAATCAGCCCCAGCATTTT. This gives the protein CASRSPGQDNQPQHF.

CDR3 region: CASSLGDTPNYGYTF. In DNA, the CDR3 is TGTGCCAGCAGCTTAGGGGACACCCCTAACTATGGCTACACCTTC. The rearrangement joins TRBV11-3 to TRBJ1-2, with D perhaps TRBD1 (6 bases). In germline, CDR1 is SGHNT, CDR2 YENEEA. This CDR3 region has 15 residues. The ends were cut back, 1 base at V and 0 bases at J, with 9 bases in the middle.

J is TRBJ2-1 and V is TRBV4-3; 10 nucleotides match TRBD2. Germline lookup yields CDR1 LGHNA and CDR2 YSLEER. The J segment lost 7 bases and the V segment lost 0 bases, leaving 9 bases of the junction unmatched. CDR3 length: 17 amino acids. The CDR3 coding sequence is TGCGCCAGCAGCCAAGATCGAGCTCTAGCGGGAGCGAATGAGCAGTTCTTC. Residues: CASSQDRALAGANEQFF.

The chain carries TRBV6-6 and TRBJ1-3; D ambiguous. The CDR3 has 14 residues. Germline assignment: CDR1 MNHNY and CDR2 SVGAGI (reference sequence). Trimming shortened V by 9 bases and J by 1 base, and 13 bases separated the two germline ends. The CDR3 nucleotides are TGTGCCAGTTCCCCCCGGGAATCTGGAAACACCATATATTTT. Its protein product is CASSPRESGNTIYF.

The chain employs TRBV30 and TRBJ2-7, with D possibly being TRBD2 (5 bases). V was trimmed by 3 bases and J by 2 bases, leaving 14 bases between them. This CDR3 has 14 residues. Germline V lookup: CDR1 GTSNPN, CDR2 SVGIG (reference sequence). The CDR3 protein is CAWSRHRETYEQYF. The CDR3 coding sequence is TGTGCCTGGAGCCGTCATCGGGAAACCTACGAGCAGTACTTC.

This sequence joins TRBV7-9 and TRBJ2-7; 11 bases line up with TRBD1. CDR1 is SEHNR and CDR2 is FQNEAQ in the germline V gene (reference sequence). The CDR3 extends over 15 amino acids. The trim removed 4 bases at V and 6 bases at J, leaving 8 bases unmatched. The chain's CDR3 is CASSSSDRGQVEQYF. The CDR3 bases are TGTGCCAGCAGCTCCTCGGACAGGGGGCAGGTCGAGCAGTACTTC.

The genes are TRBV5-4 and TRBJ1-2; 8 bases fit TRBD1. The CDR3 runs to 16 residues. V was pared by 4 bases and J by 5 bases, with 13 bases of the junction left unmatched. CDR1 and CDR2 from the germline V gene are SGHNT and YYREEE (reference sequence). The CDR3 sequence: CASSQGQGASGYGYTF. The DNA for the CDR3 is TGTGCCAGCAGCCAGGGTCAGGGGGCGAGCGGGTATGGCTACACCTTC.

The V and J genes are TRBV6-5 and TRBJ1-2; D perhaps matches TRBD1 (6 bases). Trimming took off 4 bases at V and 2 bases at J, with 14 bases between the two ends. The length of the CDR3 is 15 residues. CDR1 MNHEY and CDR2 SVGAGI come from the germline V gene. The DNA for the CDR3 is TGTGCCAGCAGTTTCACCACAGGGTCAAACTATGGCTACACCTTC. It encodes CASSFTTGSNYGYTF.

The DNA of the CDR3 is TGTGCCAGCAGCCAAGATATACCAGTCGGGCGGGGGGGCCATATATCCTACAATGAGCAGTTCTTC. Translating it yields CASSQDIPVGRGGHISYNEQFF. This chain uses TRBV3-1 (or the pseudogene TRBV3-2) with TRBJ2-1; 9 positions agree with TRBD2. J lost 1 base, V lost 0 bases, and 19 bases had no gene match. Germline CDR1 and CDR2: LGHDT and YNNKEL (reference sequence). This CDR3 has 22 amino acids.

V gene TRBV4-3 combines with J gene TRBJ2-1; 7 nucleotides agree with TRBD2. This CDR3 is 15 amino acids long. The V and J ends lost 4 bases and 6 bases, in that order; junction bases with no gene match: 9. From germline, CDR1 is LGHNA and CDR2 YSLEER. The CDR3 coding sequence is TGCGCCAGCAGCCTACACGCGACTAGCTCCAATGAGCAGTTCTTC. This codes for CASSLHATSSNEQFF.

The rearrangement joins TRBV5-6 to TRBJ1-4; D gene uncertain. CDR1 SGHDT and CDR2 YYEEEE come from the germline V gene. V was pared by 1 base and J by 0 bases, with 7 bases between. The CDR3 length is 15 residues. CDR3 loop: CASSLFPATNEKLFF. In DNA form, the CDR3 reads TGTGCCAGCAGCTTGTTTCCAGCAACTAATGAAAAACTGTTTTTT.

This clone was counted a single time. V is TRBV12-5 and J is TRBJ2-7, with 7 positions matching TRBD1. The CDR3 consists of 13 residues. CDR1 is LGHNT, CDR2 FRNRAP, per germline. V gave up 5 bases and J gave up 4 bases; unmatched junction bases: 5. The CDR3 nucleotides read TGTGCTAGTGGTCCTTCGGACAGGTACGAGCAGTACTTC. Its protein is CASGPSDRYEQYF. Combining the CDR3 with reference TRBV12-5 and TRBJ2-7 gives the whole variable domain DARVTQTPRHKVTEMGQEVTMRCQPILGHNTVFWYRQTMMQGLELLAYFRNRAPLDDSGMPKDRFSAEMPDATLATLKIQPSEPRDSAVYFCASGPSDRYEQYFGPGTRLTVT.

The chain has TRBV7-6 and TRBJ2-7; D not certain. There are 13 residues in the CDR3. Looked up from germline, CDR1 is SGHVS and CDR2 is FNYEAQ. Trimming removed 4 bases at V and 6 bases at J, with 13 bases between. CDR3 nucleotides: TGTGCCAGCAGCTACTCAGAGTCGGGCGAGCAGTACTTC. Protein sequence: CASSYSESGEQYF.

The J gene is TRBJ2-7, the V gene TRBV7-9; unclear D gene. This CDR3 is built from 13 residues. V lost 5 bases, J lost 4 bases, and 12 bases lay in between. Germline-derived CDR1 and CDR2 are SEHNR and FQNEAQ (reference sequence). CDR3 DNA sequence: TGTGCCAGCAGCGGTACAGATTATTACGAGCAGTACTTC. It is translated as CASSGTDYYEQYF.

The chain links TRBV27 to TRBJ2-3; D perhaps matches TRBD1 (6 bases). The CDR3 extends over 14 amino acids. The germline CDR1 and CDR2 sequences are MNHEY and SMNVEV (reference sequence). V dropped 4 bases and J dropped 5 bases, with 13 bases sitting between them. The CDR3 loop reads CASSSPGGIDTQYF. DNA of the CDR3: TGTGCCAGCAGTTCACCTGGGGGCATAGATACGCAGTATTTT.

The chain recombines TRBV18 with TRBJ1-4; no definite D call. The V gene lost 11 bases and the J gene lost 8 bases, with 18 bases spanning the gap. CDR3 length: 13 amino acids. Per the germline V gene, CDR1 is KGHSH and CDR2 is LQKENI. In nucleotides, the CDR3 is TGTGCCGGCAGCGGGCAGGCGGGCGAAAAACTGTTTTTT. This translates into CAGSGQAGEKLFF.

The chain has TRBV10-3 and TRBJ1-4, with D possibly being TRBD1 (6 bases). Trimming pared 3 bases from V and 7 bases from J, leaving 12 bases between. CDR3 length equals 14 residues. Germline values: CDR1 ENHRY, CDR2 SYGVKD. CDR3 amino acids: CAISDGGAGEKLFF. The CDR3 DNA is TGTGCCATCAGTGACGGGGGGGCTGGTGAAAAACTGTTTTTT.

The gene calls are TRBV6-2 or TRBV6-3 and TRBJ1-2, with 11 bases that match TRBD1. The length of the CDR3 is 15 residues. CDR1 is MNHEY and CDR2 is SVGEGT in the germline V gene. V was clipped by 2 bases and J by 4 bases; unmatched bases: 3. In DNA, the CDR3 is TGTGCCAGCAGTTACCGGGACAGGGGGACCTATGGCTACACCTTC. Translation gives CASSYRDRGTYGYTF.